This T cell receptor (beta chain) was profiled in a study of T cells in Graves' hyperthyroidism and ophthalmopathy. Researchers took RNA transcripts and amplified the TCR beta CDR3 regions from them. The HTBI primer set served for first-round RT-PCR of the TCR CDR3. MiXCR, applied by TCRdb to the multiplex PCR reads, yields one record per CDR3 protein. The sample includes around 360,000 distinct CDR3 sequences, roughly 15% seen only once; the top ten take roughly 19%. Germline V gene data show CDR1 as KGHDR and CDR2 as SFDVKD. The CDR3 covers 15 residues. J lost 5 bases, V lost 1 base, and 3 bases had no gene match.

The TCR originated in a woman in her sixties with Graves' ophthalmopathy. Sequencing was done on a sample of blood. V usage is TRBV24-1 and J usage is TRBJ2-1, with 8 bases identical to TRBD1. CDR3 loop: CATSDFGQGNNEQFF. The CDR3 nucleotides read TGTGCCACCAGTGATTTCGGACAGGGAAACAATGAGCAGTTCTTC.